The text below deals with one TCR beta chain. Its target is unknown. Germline-derived CDR1 and CDR2 are SGHVS and FQNEAQ. V shed 5 bases and J shed 6 bases, with 11 bases lying between them. The CDR3 is made up of 12 amino acids. The data were produced by immunoSEQ multiplex PCR, yet TCRdb's version contains in-frame clones alone and is incomplete. This repertoire shows about 170,000 clones, more than 75% found once; its top ten account for roughly 3%. The sample belongs to a study of cytomegalovirus exposure and HLA in healthy donors. As for the study in general: Later, an analysis reported that the 130 or so validation repertoires had used the same platform as the 550 to 750 first-cohort repertoires.

The donors were part of the roughly 120-subject validation cohort, which stood apart from the roughly 730-subject first cohort. General observations from the study: There were 150 to 200 TCR beta chains listed as cytomegalovirus-associated.

The sequencing input was PBMCs. The chain recombines TRBV7-8 with TRBJ2-7; unclear D gene. The TCR sequence derives from a man aged 18 to 30 in good health and CMV-seropositive. CDR3 sequence: CASSPRSGEQYF. The CDR3 DNA follows: TGTGCCAGCAGCCCCCGGTCGGGCGAGCAGTACTTC.